This TCR beta chain derives from a study of graft-versus-host responses after intestinal transplantation. Notes on this clone: Its cognate antigen is unknown.

Findings and caveats of the study: GvH clones turned up in recipient marrow; some had shown up first in ileum or blood.

Looked up from germline, CDR1 is SGHRS and CDR2 is YFSETQ. The CDR3 length is 13 residues. Deletions cut 0 bases from V and 7 bases from J, with 10 bases between. TCRdb's table, derived via immunoSEQ multiplex PCR, lists solely in-frame clones and lacks some. The sample contains about 7,400 clones, roughly 72% of which appear only once. Researchers processed graft tissue to release intraepithelial and lamina propria lymphocytes. The specimen was ileum tissue, collected approximately 55 days after transplant. The source is a human patient who received an intestinal transplant, so some T cells may come from the graft donor. This chain connects TRBV5-1 to TRBJ2-5, with no clear D. The CDR3 DNA reads TGCGCCAGCAGCTTGGCCGTCGCGGCGACCCAGTACTTC. Protein sequence: CASSLAVAATQYF.